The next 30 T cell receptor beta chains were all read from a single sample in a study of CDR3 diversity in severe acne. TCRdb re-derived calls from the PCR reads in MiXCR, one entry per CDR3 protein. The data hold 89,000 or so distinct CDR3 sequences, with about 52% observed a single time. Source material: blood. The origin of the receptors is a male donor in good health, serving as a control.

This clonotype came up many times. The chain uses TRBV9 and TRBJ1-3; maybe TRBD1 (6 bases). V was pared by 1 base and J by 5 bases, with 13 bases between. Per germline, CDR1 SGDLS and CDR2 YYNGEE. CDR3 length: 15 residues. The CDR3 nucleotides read TGTGCCAGCAGCGTATACCGGGACACACGAAACACCATATATTTT. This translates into CASSVYRDTRNTIYF.

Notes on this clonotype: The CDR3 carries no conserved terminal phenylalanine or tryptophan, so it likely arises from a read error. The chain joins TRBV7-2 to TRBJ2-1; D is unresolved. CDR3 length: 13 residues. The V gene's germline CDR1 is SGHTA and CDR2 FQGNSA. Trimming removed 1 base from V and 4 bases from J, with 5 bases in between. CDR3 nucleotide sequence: TGTGCCAGCAGCTTAGGGAGATACAATGAGCAGTTCTTG. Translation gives CASSLGRYNEQFL.

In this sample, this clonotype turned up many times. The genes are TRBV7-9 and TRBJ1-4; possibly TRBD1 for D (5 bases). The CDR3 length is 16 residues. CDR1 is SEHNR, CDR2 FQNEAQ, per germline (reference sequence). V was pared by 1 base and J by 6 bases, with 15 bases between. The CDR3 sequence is CASSLVVTGGDEKLFF. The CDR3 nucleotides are TGTGCCAGCAGCTTAGTGGTAACAGGAGGTGATGAAAAACTGTTTTTT.

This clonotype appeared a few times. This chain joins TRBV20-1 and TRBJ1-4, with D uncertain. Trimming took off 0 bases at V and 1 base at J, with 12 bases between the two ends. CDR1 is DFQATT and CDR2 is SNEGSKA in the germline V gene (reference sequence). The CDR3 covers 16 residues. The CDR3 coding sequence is TGCAGTGCTAGAGATCCCGGGCTTGTAACTAATGAAAAACTGTTTTTT. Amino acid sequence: CSARDPGLVTNEKLFF.

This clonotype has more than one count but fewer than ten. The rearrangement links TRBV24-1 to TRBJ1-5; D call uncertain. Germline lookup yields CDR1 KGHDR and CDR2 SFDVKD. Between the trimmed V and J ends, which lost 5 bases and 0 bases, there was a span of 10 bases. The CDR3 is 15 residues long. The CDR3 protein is CATSGSTSSNQPQHF. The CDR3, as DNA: TGTGCCACCAGTGGGTCGACGTCTAGCAATCAGCCCCAGCATTTT.

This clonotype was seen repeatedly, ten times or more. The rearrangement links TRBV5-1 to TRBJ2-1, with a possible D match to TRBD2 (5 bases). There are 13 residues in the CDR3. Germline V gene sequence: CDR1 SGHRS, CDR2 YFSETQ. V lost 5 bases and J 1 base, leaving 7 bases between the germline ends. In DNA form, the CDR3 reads TGCGCCAGCAGTAGAGGGTCCTACAATGAGCAGTTCTTC. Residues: CASSRGSYNEQFF.

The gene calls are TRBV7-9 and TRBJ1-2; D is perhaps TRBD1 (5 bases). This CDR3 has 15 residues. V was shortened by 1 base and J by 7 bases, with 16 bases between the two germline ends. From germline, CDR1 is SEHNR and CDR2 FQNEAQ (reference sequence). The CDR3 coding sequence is TGTGCCAGCAGCTTAGAGCAGGGCCCTGTGGGTGGCTACACCTTC. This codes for CASSLEQGPVGGYTF.

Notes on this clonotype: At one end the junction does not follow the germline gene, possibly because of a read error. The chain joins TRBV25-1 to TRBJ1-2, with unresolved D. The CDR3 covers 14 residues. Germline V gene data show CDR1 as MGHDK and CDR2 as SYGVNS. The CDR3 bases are TGCGCCAGCAGCCAGATGGAGAGTCTGAATGGCTACACCTTC. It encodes CASSQMESLNGYTF.

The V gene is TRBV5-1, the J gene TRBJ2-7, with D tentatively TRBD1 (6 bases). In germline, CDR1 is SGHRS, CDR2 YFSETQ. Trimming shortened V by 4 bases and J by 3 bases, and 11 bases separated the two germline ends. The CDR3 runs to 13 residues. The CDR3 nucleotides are TGCGCCAGCAGCACACAGGGTGACTACGAGCAGTACTTC. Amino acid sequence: CASSTQGDYEQYF.

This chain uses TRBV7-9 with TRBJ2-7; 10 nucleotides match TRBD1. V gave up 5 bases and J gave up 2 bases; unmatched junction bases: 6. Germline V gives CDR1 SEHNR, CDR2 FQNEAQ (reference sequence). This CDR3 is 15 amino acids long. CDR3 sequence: CASSLQTGGAYEQYF. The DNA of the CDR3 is TGTGCCAGCAGCCTCCAGACAGGGGGCGCCTACGAGCAGTACTTC. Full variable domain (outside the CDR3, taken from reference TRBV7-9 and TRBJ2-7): DTGVSQNPRHKITKRGQNVTFRCDPISEHNRLYWYRQTLGQGPEFLTYFQNEAQLEKSRLLSDRFSAERPKGSFSTLEIQRTEQGDSAMYLCASSLQTGGAYEQYFGPGTRLTVT.

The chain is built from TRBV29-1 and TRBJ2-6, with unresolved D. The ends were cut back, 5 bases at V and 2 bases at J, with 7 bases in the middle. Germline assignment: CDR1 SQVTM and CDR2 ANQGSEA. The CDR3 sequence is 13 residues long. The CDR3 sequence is CSVSGPGANVLTF. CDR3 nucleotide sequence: TGCAGCGTTTCCGGGCCTGGGGCCAACGTCCTGACTTTC.

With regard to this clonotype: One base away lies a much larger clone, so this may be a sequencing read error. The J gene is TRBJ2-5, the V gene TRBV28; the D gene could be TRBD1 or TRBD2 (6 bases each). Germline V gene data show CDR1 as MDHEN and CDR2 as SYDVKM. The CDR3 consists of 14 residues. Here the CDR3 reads CASSAGHSKETLYF. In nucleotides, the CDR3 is TGTGCCAGCAGTGCGGGACACTCAAAAGAGACCCTGTACTTC.

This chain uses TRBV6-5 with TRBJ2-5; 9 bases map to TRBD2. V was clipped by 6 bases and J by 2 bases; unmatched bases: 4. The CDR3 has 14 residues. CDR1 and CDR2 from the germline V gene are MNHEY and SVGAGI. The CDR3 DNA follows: TGTGCCAGCAGCCGACTAGCGGATCAAGAGACCCAGTACTTC. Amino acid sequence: CASSRLADQETQYF.

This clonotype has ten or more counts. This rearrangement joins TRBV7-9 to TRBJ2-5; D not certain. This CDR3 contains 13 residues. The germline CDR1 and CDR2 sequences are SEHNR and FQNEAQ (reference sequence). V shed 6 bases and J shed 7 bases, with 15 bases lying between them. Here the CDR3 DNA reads TGTGCCAGCAGAAGGTCAGAGCCCGGGACCCAGTACTTC. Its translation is CASRRSEPGTQYF. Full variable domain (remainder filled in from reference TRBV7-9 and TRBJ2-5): DTGVSQNPRHKITKRGQNVTFRCDPISEHNRLYWYRQTLGQGPEFLTYFQNEAQLEKSRLLSDRFSAERPKGSFSTLEIQRTEQGDSAMYLCASRRSEPGTQYFGPGTRLLVL.

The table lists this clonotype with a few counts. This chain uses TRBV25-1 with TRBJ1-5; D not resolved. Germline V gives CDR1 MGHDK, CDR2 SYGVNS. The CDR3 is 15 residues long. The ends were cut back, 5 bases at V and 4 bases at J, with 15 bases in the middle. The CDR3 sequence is CASSLRPVANQPQHF. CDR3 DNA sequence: TGTGCCAGCAGTTTACGGCCGGTGGCGAATCAGCCCCAGCATTTT. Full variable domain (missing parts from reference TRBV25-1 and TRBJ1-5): EADIYQTPRYLVIGTGKKITLECSQTMGHDKMYWYQQDPGMELHLIHYSYGVNSTEKGDLSSESTVSRIRTEHFPLTLESARPSHTSQYLCASSLRPVANQPQHFGDGTRLSIL.

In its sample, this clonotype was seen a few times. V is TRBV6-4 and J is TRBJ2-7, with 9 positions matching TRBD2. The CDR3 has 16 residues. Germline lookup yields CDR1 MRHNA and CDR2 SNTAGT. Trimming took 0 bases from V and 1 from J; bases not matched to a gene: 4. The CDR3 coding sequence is TGTGCCAGCAGTGACTCCGGCGGGGGGGTTTCCTACGAGCAGTACTTC. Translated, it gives CASSDSGGGVSYEQYF.

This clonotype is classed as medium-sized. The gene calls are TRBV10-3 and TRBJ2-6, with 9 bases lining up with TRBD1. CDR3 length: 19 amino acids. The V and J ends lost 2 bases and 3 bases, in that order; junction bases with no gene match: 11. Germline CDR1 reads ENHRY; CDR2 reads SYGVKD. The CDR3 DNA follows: TGTGCCATCAGTGAGACTGGACAGGGGATCGGGCGTGGGGCCAACGTCCTGACTTTC. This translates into CAISETGQGIGRGANVLTF.

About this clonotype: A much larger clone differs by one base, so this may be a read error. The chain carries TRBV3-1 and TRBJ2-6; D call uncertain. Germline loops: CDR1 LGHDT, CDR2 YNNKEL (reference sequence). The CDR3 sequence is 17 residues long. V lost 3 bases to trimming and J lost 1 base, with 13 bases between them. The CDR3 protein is CASSHGNSLSGANVLTF. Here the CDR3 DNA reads TGTGCCAGCAGCCATGGGAACAGCTTGTCTGGGGCCAACGTCCTGACTTTC.

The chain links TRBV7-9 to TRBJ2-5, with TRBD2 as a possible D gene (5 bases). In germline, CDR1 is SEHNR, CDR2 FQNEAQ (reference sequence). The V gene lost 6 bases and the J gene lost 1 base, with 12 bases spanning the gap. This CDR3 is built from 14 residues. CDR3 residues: CASRSRGPQETQYF. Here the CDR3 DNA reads TGTGCCAGCAGGTCCCGGGGTCCCCAAGAGACCCAGTACTTC.

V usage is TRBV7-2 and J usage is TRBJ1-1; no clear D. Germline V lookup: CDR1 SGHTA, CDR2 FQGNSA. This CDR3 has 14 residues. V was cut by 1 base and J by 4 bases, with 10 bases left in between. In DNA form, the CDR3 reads TGTGCCAGCAGCTTAGGCAGGACGAGCACTGAAGCTTTCTTT. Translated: CASSLGRTSTEAFF.

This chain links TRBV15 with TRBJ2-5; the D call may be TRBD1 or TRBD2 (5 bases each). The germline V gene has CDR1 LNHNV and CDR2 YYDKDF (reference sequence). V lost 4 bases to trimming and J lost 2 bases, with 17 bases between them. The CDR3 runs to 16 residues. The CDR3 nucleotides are TGTGCCACCAGCATCTCTGGGGGTCAGCAACAAGAGACCCAGTACTTC. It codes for CATSISGGQQQETQYF.

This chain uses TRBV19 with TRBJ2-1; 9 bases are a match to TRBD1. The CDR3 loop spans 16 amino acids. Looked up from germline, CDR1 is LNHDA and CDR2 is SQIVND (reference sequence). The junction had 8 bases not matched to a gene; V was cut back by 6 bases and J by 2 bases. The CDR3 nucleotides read TGTGCCAGTAGCCATCCGGGGGACAGGGCCTACAATGAGCAGTTCTTC. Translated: CASSHPGDRAYNEQFF.

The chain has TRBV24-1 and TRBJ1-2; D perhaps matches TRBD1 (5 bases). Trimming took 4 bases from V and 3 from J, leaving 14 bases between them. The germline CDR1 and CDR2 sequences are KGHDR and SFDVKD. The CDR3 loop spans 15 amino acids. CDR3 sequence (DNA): TGTGCCACCAGTGAGGGGGGAAAGGATCACTATGGCTACACCTTC. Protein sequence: CATSEGGKDHYGYTF.

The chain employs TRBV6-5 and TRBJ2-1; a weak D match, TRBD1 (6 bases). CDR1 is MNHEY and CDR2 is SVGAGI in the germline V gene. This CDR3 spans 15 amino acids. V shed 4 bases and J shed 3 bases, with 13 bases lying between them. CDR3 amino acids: CASSSNRAGYNEQFF. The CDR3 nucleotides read TGTGCCAGCAGTTCGAACAGGGCCGGCTACAATGAGCAGTTCTTC.

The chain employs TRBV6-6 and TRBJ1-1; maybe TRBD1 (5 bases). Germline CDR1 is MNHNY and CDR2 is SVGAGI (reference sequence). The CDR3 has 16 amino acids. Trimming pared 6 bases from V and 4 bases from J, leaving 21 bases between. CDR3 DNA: TGTGCCAGCAGCGAAGTGGGACGAATTTCGGGCACTGAAGCTTTCTTT. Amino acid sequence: CASSEVGRISGTEAFF.

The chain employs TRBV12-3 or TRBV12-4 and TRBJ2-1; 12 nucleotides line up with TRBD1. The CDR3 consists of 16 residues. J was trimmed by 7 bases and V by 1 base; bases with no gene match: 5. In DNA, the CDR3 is TGTGCCAGCAGTTTAGAGGGACAGGGGGCGTGGAATGAGCAGTTCTTC. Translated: CASSLEGQGAWNEQFF.

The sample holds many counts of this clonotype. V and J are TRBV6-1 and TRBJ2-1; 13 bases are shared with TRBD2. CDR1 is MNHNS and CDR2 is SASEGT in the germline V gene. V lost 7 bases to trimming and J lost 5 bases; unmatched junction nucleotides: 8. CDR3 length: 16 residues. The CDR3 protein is CASTTSGRAFHNEQFF. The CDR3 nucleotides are TGTGCCAGCACAACTAGCGGGAGGGCCTTTCACAATGAGCAGTTCTTC.

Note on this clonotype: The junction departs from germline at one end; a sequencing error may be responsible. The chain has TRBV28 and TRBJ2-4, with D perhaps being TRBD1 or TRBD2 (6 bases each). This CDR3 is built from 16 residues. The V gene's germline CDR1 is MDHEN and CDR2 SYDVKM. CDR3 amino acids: CASSLHGGPTKNIQYF. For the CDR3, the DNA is TGTGCCAGCAGTTTGCACGGGGGCCCGACCAAAAACATCCAGTACTTC.

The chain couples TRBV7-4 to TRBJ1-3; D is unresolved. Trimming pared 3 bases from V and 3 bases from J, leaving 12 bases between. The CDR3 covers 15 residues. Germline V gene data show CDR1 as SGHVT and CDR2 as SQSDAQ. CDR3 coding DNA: TGTGCCAGCAGCTTTAAGGGTCCGAATGGAAACACCATATATTTT. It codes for CASSFKGPNGNTIYF.

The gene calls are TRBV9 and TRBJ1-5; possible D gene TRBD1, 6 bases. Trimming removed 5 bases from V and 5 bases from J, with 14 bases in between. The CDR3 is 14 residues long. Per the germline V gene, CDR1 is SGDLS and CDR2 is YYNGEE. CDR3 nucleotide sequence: TGTGCCAGCAGTAGGAGGGGGACCCATCAGCCCCAGCATTTT. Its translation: CASSRRGTHQPQHF. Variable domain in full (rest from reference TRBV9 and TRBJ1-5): DSGVTQTPKHLITATGQRVTLRCSPRSGDLSVYWYQQSLDQGLQFLIQYYNGEERAKGNILERFSAQQFPDLHSELNLSSLELGDSALYFCASSRRGTHQPQHFGDGTRLSIL.